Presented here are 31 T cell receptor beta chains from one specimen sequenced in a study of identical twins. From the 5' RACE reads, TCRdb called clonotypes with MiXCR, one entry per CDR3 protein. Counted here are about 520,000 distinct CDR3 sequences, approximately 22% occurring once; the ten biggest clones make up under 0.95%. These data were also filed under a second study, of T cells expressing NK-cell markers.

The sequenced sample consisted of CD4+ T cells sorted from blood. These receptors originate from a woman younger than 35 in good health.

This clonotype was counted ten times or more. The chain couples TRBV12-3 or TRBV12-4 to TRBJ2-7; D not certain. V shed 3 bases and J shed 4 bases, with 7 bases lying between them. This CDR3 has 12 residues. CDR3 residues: CASSLGQYEQYF. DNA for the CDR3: TGTGCCAGCAGTTTGGGCCAGTACGAGCAGTACTTC.

CDR3 nucleotides: TGTGCCAGCAGCTTAGGGCCTAGCGGAGCTACCTACAATGAGCAGTTCTTC. This gives the protein CASSLGPSGATYNEQFF. This chain links TRBV7-9 with TRBJ2-1; 7 nucleotides line up with TRBD2. This CDR3 has 17 amino acids. CDR1 SEHNR and CDR2 FQNEAQ come from the germline V gene (reference sequence). V was pared by 1 base and J by 2 bases, with 8 bases of the junction left unmatched.

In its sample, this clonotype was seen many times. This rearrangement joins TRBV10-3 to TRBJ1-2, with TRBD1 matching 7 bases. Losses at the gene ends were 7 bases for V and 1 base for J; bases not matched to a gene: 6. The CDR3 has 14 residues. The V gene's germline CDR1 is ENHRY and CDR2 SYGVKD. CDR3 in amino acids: CAITGQTNNYGYTF. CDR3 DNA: TGTGCCATCACGGGACAGACCAATAACTATGGCTACACCTTC.

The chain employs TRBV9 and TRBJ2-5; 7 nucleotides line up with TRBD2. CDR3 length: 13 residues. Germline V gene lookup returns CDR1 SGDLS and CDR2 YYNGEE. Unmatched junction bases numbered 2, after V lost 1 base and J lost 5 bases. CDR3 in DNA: TGTGCCAGCAGCGTAAGCGGGACCGAGACCCAGTACTTC. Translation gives CASSVSGTETQYF.

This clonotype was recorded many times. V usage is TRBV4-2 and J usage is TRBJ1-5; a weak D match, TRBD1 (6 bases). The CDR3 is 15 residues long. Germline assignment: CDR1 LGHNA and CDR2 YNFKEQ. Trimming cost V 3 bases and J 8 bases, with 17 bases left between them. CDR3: CASSQEPRGLEPQHF. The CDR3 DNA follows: TGTGCCAGCAGCCAGGAGCCCAGGGGTTTAGAGCCCCAGCATTTT.

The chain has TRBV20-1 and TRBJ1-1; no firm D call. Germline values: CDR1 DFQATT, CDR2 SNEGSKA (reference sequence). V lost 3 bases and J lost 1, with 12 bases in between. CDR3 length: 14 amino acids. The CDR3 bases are TGCAGTGCTAGTTTGGGAATGGAGAACACTGAAGCTTTCTTT. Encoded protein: CSASLGMENTEAFF.

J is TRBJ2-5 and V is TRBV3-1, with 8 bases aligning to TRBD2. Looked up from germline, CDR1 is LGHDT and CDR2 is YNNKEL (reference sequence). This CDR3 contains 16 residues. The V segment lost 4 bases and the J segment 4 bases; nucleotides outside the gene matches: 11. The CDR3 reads CASSPSTSAAGETQYF. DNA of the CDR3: TGTGCCAGCAGCCCTTCGACTAGCGCGGCGGGAGAGACCCAGTACTTC.

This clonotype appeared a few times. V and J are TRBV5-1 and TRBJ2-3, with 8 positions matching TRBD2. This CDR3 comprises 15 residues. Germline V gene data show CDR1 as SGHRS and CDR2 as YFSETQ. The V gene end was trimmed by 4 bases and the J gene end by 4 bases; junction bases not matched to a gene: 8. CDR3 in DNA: TGCGCCAGCAGCACGACGGGGGGGGCCCCAGATACGCAGTATTTT. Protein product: CASSTTGGAPDTQYF.

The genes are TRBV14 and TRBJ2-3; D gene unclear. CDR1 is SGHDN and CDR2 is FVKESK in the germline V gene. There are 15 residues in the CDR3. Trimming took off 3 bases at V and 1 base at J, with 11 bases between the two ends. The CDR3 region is CASSQTSLRTDTQYF. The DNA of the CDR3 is TGTGCCAGCAGCCAGACTTCCCTTCGCACAGATACGCAGTATTTT. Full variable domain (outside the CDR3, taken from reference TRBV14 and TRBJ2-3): EAGVTQFPSHSVIEKGQTVTLRCDPISGHDNLYWYRRVMGKEIKFLLHFVKESKQDESGMPNNRFLAERTGGTYSTLKVQPAELEDSGVYFCASSQTSLRTDTQYFGPGTRLTVL.

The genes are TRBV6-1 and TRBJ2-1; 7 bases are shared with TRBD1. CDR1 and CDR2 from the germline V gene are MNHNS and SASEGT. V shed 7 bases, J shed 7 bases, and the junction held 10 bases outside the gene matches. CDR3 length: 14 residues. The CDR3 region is CASTRITGVNEQFF. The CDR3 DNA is TGTGCCAGCACGAGGATAACAGGGGTGAATGAGCAGTTCTTC.

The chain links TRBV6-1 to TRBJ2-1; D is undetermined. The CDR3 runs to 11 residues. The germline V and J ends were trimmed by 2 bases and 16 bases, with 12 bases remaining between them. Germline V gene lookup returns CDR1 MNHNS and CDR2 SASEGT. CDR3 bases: TGTGCCAGCAGTGAAAGGAATACGCGTTTCTTC. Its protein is CASSERNTRFF.

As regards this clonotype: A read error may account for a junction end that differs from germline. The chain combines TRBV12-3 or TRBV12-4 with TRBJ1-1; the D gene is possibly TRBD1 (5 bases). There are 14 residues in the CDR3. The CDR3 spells CASSFNLRGGGVIF. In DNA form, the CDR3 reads TGTGCCAGCAGTTTCAATCTTAGGGGCGGAGGGGTGATCTTT.

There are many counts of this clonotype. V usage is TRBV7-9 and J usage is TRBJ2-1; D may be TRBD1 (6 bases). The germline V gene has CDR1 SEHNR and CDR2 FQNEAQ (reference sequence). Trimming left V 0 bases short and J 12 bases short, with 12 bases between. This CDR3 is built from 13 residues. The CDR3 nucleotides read TGTGCCAGCAGCTTAGCCGTACAGGGTACGCAGTTCTTC. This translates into CASSLAVQGTQFF. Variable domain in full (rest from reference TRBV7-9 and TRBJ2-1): DTGVSQNPRHKITKRGQNVTFRCDPISEHNRLYWYRQTLGQGPEFLTYFQNEAQLEKSRLLSDRFSAERPKGSFSTLEIQRTEQGDSAMYLCASSLAVQGTQFFGPGTRLTVL.

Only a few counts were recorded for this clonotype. The CDR3 is CSASTGQGVDKAFF. In nucleotides, the CDR3 is TGCAGTGCTAGTACCGGACAGGGTGTTGATAAGGCTTTCTTT. This chain links TRBV20-1 with TRBJ1-1, with 8 bases lining up with TRBD1. The CDR3 extends over 14 amino acids. J gave up 11 bases and V 3 bases, and 14 bases lay outside the gene matches. Germline V CDR1 and CDR2: DFQATT, SNEGSKA (reference sequence).

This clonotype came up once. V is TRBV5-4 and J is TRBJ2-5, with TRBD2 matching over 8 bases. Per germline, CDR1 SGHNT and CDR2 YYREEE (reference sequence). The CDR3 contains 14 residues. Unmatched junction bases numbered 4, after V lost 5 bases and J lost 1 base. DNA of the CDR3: TGTGCCAGCAGACCAGCGGGGGCCCAAGAGACCCAGTACTTC. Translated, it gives CASRPAGAQETQYF. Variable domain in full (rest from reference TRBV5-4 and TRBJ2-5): ETGVTQSPTHLIKTRGQQVTLRCSSQSGHNTVSWYQQALGQGPQFIFQYYREEENGRGNFPPRFSGLQFPNYSSELNVNALELDDSALYLCASRPAGAQETQYFGPGTRLLVL.

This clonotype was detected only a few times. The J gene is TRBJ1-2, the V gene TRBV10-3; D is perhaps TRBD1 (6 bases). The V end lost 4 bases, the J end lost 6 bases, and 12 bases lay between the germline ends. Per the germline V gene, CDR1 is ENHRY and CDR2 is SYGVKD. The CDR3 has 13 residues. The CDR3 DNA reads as TGTGCCATCAGTGTGGCAGGGGACGATGGCTACACCTTC. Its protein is CAISVAGDDGYTF.

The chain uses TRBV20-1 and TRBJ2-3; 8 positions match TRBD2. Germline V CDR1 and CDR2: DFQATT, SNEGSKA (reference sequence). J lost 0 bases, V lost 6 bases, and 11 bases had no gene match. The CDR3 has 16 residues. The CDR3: CSAGGGTSGSTDTQYF. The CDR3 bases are TGCAGTGCGGGAGGTGGTACTAGCGGCAGCACAGATACGCAGTATTTT.

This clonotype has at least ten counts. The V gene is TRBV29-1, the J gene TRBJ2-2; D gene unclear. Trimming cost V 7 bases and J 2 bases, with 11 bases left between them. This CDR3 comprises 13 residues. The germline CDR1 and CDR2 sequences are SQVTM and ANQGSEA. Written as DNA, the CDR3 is TGCAGCGCCCAACCCGCAAACACCGGGGAGCTGTTTTTT. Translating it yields CSAQPANTGELFF.

The CDR3 protein is CASSDRRLAGAADTQYF. In DNA, the CDR3 is TGTGCCAGCAGTGACCGTAGGCTAGCGGGGGCGGCAGATACGCAGTATTTT. This chain connects TRBV2 to TRBJ2-3; TRBD2 agrees at 10 bases. The CDR3 spans 17 residues. V gave up 3 bases and J gave up 4 bases; unmatched junction bases: 10. CDR1 and CDR2 (germline): SNHLY, FYNNEI.

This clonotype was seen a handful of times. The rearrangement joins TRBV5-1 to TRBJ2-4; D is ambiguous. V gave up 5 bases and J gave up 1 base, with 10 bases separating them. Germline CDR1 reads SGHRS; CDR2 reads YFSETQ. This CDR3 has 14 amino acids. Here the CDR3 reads CASSSEGAKNIQYF. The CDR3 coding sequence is TGCGCCAGCAGTTCCGAAGGGGCCAAAAACATTCAGTACTTC.

Here the CDR3 reads CASTDQVGEEYGYTF. CDR3 sequence (DNA): TGTGCCAGTACTGATCAGGTCGGCGAGGAATATGGCTACACCTTC. This sequence joins TRBV19 and TRBJ1-2; D gene unclear. The CDR3 loop spans 15 amino acids. Trimming shortened V by 7 bases and J by 5 bases, and 20 bases separated the two germline ends. Germline V gene sequence: CDR1 LNHDA, CDR2 SQIVND (reference sequence).

The CDR3 sequence: CASSFSGRALETQYF. CDR3 DNA: TGTGCCAGCAGTTTTAGCGGGAGGGCCCTTGAGACCCAGTACTTC. The chain uses TRBV6-5 and TRBJ2-5; TRBD2 matches 11 bases. This CDR3 comprises 15 residues. Germline CDR1 and CDR2: MNHEY and SVGAGI. With V trimmed by 4 bases and J by 5 bases, 6 bases remained unmatched.

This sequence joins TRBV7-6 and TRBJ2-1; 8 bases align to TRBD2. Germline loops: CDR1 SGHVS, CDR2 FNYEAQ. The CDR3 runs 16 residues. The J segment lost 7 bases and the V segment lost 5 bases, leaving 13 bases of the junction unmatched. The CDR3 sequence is CASSPSFAGGFNEQFF. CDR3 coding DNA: TGTGCCAGCAGCCCCAGCTTCGCGGGGGGCTTTAATGAGCAGTTCTTC.

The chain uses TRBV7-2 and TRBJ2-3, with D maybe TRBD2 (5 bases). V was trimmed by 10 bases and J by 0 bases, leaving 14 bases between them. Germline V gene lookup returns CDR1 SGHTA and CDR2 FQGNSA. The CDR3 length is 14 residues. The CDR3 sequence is CATARASSTDTQYF. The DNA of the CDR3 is TGTGCCACCGCGCGGGCTTCAAGCACAGATACGCAGTATTTT.

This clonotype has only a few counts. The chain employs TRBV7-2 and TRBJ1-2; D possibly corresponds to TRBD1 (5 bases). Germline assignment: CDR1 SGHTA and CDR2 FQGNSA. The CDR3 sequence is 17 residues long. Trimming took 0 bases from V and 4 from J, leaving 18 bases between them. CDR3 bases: TGTGCCAGCAGCTTAGCGGGGTCAGGGACGAGGGTCTATGGCTACACCTTC. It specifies CASSLAGSGTRVYGYTF. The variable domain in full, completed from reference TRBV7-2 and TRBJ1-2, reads GAGVSQSPSNKVTEKGKDVELRCDPISGHTALYWYRQSLGQGLEFLIYFQGNSAPDKSGLPSDRFSAERTGGSVSTLTIQRTQQEDSAVYLCASSLAGSGTRVYGYTFGSGTRLTVV.

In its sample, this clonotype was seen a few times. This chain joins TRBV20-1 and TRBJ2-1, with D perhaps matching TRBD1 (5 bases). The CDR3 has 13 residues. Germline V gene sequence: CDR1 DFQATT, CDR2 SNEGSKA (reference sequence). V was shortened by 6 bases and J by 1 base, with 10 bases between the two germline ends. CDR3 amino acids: CSAQDGSYNEQFF. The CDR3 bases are TGCAGTGCACAGGATGGGTCCTACAATGAGCAGTTCTTC.

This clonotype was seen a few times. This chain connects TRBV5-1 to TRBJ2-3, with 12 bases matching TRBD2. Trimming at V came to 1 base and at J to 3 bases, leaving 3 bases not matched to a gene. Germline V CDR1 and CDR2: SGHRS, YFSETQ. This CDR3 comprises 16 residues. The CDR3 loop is CASSLPSGGATDTQYF. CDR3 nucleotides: TGCGCCAGCAGCTTGCCTAGCGGGGGGGCAACAGATACGCAGTATTTT.

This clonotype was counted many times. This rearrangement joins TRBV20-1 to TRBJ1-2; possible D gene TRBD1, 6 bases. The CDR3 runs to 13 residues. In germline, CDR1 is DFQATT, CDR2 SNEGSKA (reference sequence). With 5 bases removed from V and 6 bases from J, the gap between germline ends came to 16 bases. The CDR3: CSARPRGENGYTF. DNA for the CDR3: TGCAGTGCTCGCCCTAGGGGGGAGAATGGCTACACCTTC.

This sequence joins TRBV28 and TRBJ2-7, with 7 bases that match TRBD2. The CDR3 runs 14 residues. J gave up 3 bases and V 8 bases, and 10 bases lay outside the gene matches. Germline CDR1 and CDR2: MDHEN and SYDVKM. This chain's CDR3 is CASQGSGDFYEQYF. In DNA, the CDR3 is TGTGCCAGCCAGGGAAGCGGGGATTTCTACGAGCAGTACTTC.

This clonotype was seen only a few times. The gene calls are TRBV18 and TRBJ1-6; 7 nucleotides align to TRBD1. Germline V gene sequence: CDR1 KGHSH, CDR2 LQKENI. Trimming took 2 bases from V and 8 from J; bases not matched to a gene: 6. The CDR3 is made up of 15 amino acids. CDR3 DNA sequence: TGTGCCAGCTCACCAACGACAGGGTTCGATTCACCCCTCCACTTT. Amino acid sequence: CASSPTTGFDSPLHF.

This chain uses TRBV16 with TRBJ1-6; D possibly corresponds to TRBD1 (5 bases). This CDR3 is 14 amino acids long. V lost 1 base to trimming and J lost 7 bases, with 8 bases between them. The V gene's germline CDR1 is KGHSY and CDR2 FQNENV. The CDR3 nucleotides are TGTGCCAGCAGCCAATGGCAGGGAAATTCACCCCTCCACTTT. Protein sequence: CASSQWQGNSPLHF.